The clone carrying this TCR beta chain showed up just a few times. Its matching antigen is unknown. This specimen comes from a study of OX40 agonist ivuxolimab in advanced cancers. Profiled with immunoSEQ multiplex PCR; TCRdb holds only in-frame clones, not every one. The sample yields 34,000 or so clones, 65% to 80% seen once. Overall study results and limits: Near-lowest levels of clonal expansion characterized partial responders at 0.1-3.0 mg/kg.

CDR1 and CDR2 (germline): SGHRS, YFSETQ. Trimming removed 2 bases at V and 7 bases at J, with 16 bases between. The CDR3 is made up of 15 amino acids. This TCR was sampled from an adult with an advanced solid tumor such as melanoma, head and neck, liver or kidney cancer. The sample here was CD4+ or CD8+ T cells sorted from blood, taken in a trial of the OX40 agonist ivuxolimab. V is TRBV5-1 and J is TRBJ1-5; maybe TRBD1 (6 bases). The CDR3: CASSFNTGKGQPQHF. CDR3 bases: TGCGCCAGCAGCTTCAACACAGGGAAAGGACAGCCCCAGCATTTT.